Listed below are T cell receptor beta chains from one sample, sequenced in a study of shared clonotypes between healthy human individuals. Assay used: immunoSEQ multiplex PCR; TCRdb lists only in-frame clones, some missing. Of millions of clones listed, just over 90% were seen once; the top ten hold under 2%. The sequenced sample was naive CD8+ T cells from PBMCs. The receptors come from a man aged 18-30 years in good health. Some clones in this sample may be carry-over from other donors' samples. Both conserved end residues are part of each CDR3.

length,V,CDR3
13,TRBV19,CASSMQGVVDAFF
14,TRBV18,CASSPTRGNQPQHF
12,TRBV9,CASSHNTYEQYF
14,TRBV27,CASSLAGGDLEQYF
15,TRBV6-6,CASSYDSSGSYEQYF
12,TRBV7-9,CASRSGGNTIYF
14,TRBV5-1,CASSLGTAPYEQYF
15,TRBV29-1,CSVTNRDRVSDTQYF
17,TRBV5-1,CASSLGGLAGPFNEQFF
12,TRBV10-3,CAIRQGDDGYTF
15,TRBV18,CASSPADRGNQPQHF
13,TRBV29-1,CSVPGGPQETQYF
15,TRBV19,CASKTTHYSNQPQHF
16,TRBV7-8,CASSLAEWGSTDTQYF
15,TRBV11-2,CASSLAPHGATEAFF
15,TRBV13,CASSLGEGSGNTIYF
15,TRBV5-8,CASSLVAGGADTQYF
16,TRBV28,CASSLNARGLGETQYF
14,TRBV15,CATSREQGAYEQYF
16,TRBV4-1,CASSQALASMNTEAFF
13,TRBV7-9,CASSEYLNTEAFF
15,TRBV6-1,CASSGMRDLPYEQYF
15,TRBV18,CASSSRDREYNEQFF
13,TRBV30,CALSPPIAYEQYF
16,TRBV9,CASSATAPTFGETQYF
14,TRBV5-1,CASSQGRLNTEAFF
16,TRBV19,CASSIGGPEGSYEQYF
15,TRBV4-1,CASSQDTGTNYEQYF